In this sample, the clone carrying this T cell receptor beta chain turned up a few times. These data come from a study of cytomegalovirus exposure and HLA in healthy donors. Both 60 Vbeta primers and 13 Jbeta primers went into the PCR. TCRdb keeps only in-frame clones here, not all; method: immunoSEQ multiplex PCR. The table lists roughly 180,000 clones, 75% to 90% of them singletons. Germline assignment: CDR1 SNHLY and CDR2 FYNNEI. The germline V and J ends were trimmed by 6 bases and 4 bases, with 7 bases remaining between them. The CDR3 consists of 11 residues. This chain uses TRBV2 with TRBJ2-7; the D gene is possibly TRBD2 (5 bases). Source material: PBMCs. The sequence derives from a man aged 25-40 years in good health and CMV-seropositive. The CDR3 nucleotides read TGTGCCAGCAGGAGGGAGTACGAGCAGTACTTC. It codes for CASRREYEQYF. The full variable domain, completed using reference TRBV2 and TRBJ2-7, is EPEVTQTPSHQVTQMGQEVILRCVPISNHLYFYWYRQILGQKVEFLVSFYNNEISEKSEIFDDQFSVERPDGSNFTLKIRSTKLEDSAMYFCASRREYEQYFGPGTRLTVT.